These 10 T cell receptor beta chains originate from one sample sequenced in a study of molecular identifiers for immune sequencing clone quantification (dated by TCRdb to 2016 to 2018). Library construction relied on PCR. Sequencing was carried out with a NextSeq 500. TCRdb trimmed public reads at Q25 via fastp, called clones via MiXCR and kept in-frame beta chains. Each CDR3 protein gets just one entry, which takes the most common genes and DNA from the rows behind it. Recorded for this sample are some 680,000 distinct CDR3 sequences; 25% of them occurred a single time. The biggest ten clones account for about 0.78% of the sample. Sequencing was performed on naive CD8+ T cells from blood, with Jurkat cell RNA spiked in. Explained via the paper, the cell subset or site label denotes: FACS-sorted CD8+CD4-CCR7+CD45RA+ naive T cells. The receptors come from a human donor in good health. Some libraries in this study had Jurkat cell RNA spiked in.

A few counts support this clonotype. J is TRBJ2-7 and V is TRBV20-1; no definite D call. Germline V gene data show CDR1 as DFQATT and CDR2 as SNEGSKA (reference sequence). With 2 bases removed from V and 6 bases from J, the gap between germline ends came to 11 bases. The CDR3 sequence is 12 residues long. The CDR3 coding sequence is TGCAGTGCTAGATGGGTCGACGGCGAGCAGTACTTC. Its protein product is CSARWVDGEQYF.

This clonotype was observed a handful of times. V usage is TRBV7-9 and J usage is TRBJ2-1, with D maybe TRBD2 (5 bases). The germline V and J ends were trimmed by 5 bases and 0 bases, with 14 bases remaining between them. The germline V gene encodes CDR1 SEHNR and CDR2 FQNEAQ (reference sequence). This CDR3 spans 16 amino acids. CDR3 amino acids: CASSDRRARSYNEQFF. The CDR3 DNA sequence: TGTGCCAGCAGCGACCGGCGGGCCCGCTCCTACAATGAGCAGTTCTTC.

With regard to this clonotype: A much larger clonotype is one base distant, so this may be a read error. The V gene is TRBV30, the J gene TRBJ2-3; 8 positions agree with TRBD2. Germline trimming cut 2 bases from V and 4 bases from J; bases unmatched to any gene: 8. Per germline, CDR1 GTSNPN and CDR2 SVGIG (reference sequence). The CDR3 is 15 residues long. The CDR3 DNA reads as TGTGCCTGGAGTCGGGGGGGGTCTAGCGCAGATACGCAGTATTTT. Translated: CAWSRGGSSADTQYF.

This clonotype was counted a few times. The chain uses TRBV7-9 and TRBJ2-1; TRBD2 agrees at 14 bases. V lost 5 bases, J lost 7 bases, and 10 bases stayed unmatched. The CDR3 loop spans 17 amino acids. Per the germline V gene, CDR1 is SEHNR and CDR2 is FQNEAQ (reference sequence). In nucleotides, the CDR3 is TGTGCCAGCAGCGCCAGTTCCGGGACTAGCGGGAGTAATGAGCAGTTCTTC. This sequence encodes CASSASSGTSGSNEQFF.

This clonotype has a count of ten or more. The CDR3 is CASMPSVYQETQYF. The CDR3 DNA follows: TGTGCCAGCATGCCGTCCGTATACCAAGAGACCCAGTACTTC. The chain combines TRBV28 with TRBJ2-5; D unclear. This CDR3 spans 14 amino acids. Germline V gene data show CDR1 as MDHEN and CDR2 as SYDVKM. V was cut by 7 bases and J by 0 bases, with 12 bases left in between.

Of note for this clonotype: Being one base from a much bigger clone, this may be a read error. The genes are TRBV3-1 and TRBJ2-2; possibly TRBD1 for D (6 bases). Germline V CDR1 and CDR2: LGHDT, YNNKEL (reference sequence). Trimming removed 2 bases from V and 9 bases from J, with 10 bases in between. The CDR3 length is 13 residues. The CDR3 nucleotides are TGTGCCAGCAGCCAACGACAGGCTAGGGAGCTGTTTTTT. This sequence encodes CASSQRQARELFF.

Remarks on this clonotype: Relative to the germline gene, one junction end is altered; a read error may explain this. The rearrangement joins TRBV6-1 to TRBJ1-5; D is ambiguous. In germline, CDR1 is MNHNS, CDR2 SASEGT. This CDR3 region has 11 residues. The CDR3 sequence: CASSGFQPRHF. The CDR3, as DNA: TGTGCCAGCAGTGGTTTTCAGCCCCGGCATTTT.

This clonotype was observed at least ten times. The chain is built from TRBV18 and TRBJ1-1, with 7 bases identical to TRBD1. CDR3 length: 15 amino acids. Germline V gives CDR1 KGHSH, CDR2 LQKENI. V shed 8 bases and J 0 bases; nucleotides not matched to a gene: 9. Here the CDR3 DNA reads TGTGCCAGCAGTCCCCCGGGACAGATGAACACTGAAGCTTTCTTT. This codes for CASSPPGQMNTEAFF.

CDR3 DNA: TGTGCCAGTAGTATCGTGCTAGCGGGAATCTACAATGAGCAGTTCTTC. Protein: CASSIVLAGIYNEQFF. J is TRBJ2-1 and V is TRBV19; TRBD2 matches 9 bases. V gave up 3 bases and J gave up 3 bases; unmatched junction bases: 6. In germline, CDR1 is LNHDA, CDR2 SQIVND (reference sequence). The CDR3 consists of 16 residues.

This chain uses TRBV30 with TRBJ2-1; 11 nucleotides agree with TRBD2. Per the germline V gene, CDR1 is GTSNPN and CDR2 is SVGIG (reference sequence). This CDR3 comprises 15 residues. V was pared by 5 bases and J by 8 bases, with 11 bases of the junction left unmatched. CDR3 sequence (DNA): TGTGCCTGGGACCCAGTAGCGGGAGGGCGATATGAGCAGTTCTTC. It codes for CAWDPVAGGRYEQFF.